The 18 T cell receptor beta chains presented below share a single source sample, sequenced in a study of cytomegalovirus exposure and HLA in healthy donors (dated 2017 in TCRdb). Libraries were made using the immunoSEQ multiplex PCR assay. The multiplex PCR relied on a mix of 60 forward primers for TCR Vbeta segments and 13 reverse primers for TCR Jbeta segments. TCRdb provides this immuneACCESS table in a form limited to in-frame rearrangements. Some clones are lacking; in checked studies, under half of them reflect an unresolved V gene, and why the rest are absent is not known. Present in this sample are about 160,000 clones, approximately 78% of which were seen just once. The ten largest clones capture 2.4% of the sample. Material: PBMCs. The receptor source for this set is a male donor in good health and CMV-seronegative.

This clone was seen just once. The V call is TRBV4-3, the J call TRBJ2-7, with TRBD1 matching 11 bases. V was pared by 4 bases and J by 2 bases, with 1 base of the junction left unmatched. The germline CDR1 and CDR2 sequences are LGHNA and YSLEER. This CDR3 contains 14 residues. This chain's CDR3 is CASSRDRGTYEQYF. CDR3 nucleotides: TGCGCCAGCAGCCGGGACAGGGGGACCTACGAGCAGTACTTC.

The chain uses TRBV19 and TRBJ2-7; possibly TRBD2 for D (6 bases). This CDR3 is 14 amino acids long. Germline-derived CDR1 and CDR2 are LNHDA and SQIVND (reference sequence). V was clipped by 1 base and J by 4 bases, with 11 bases between them. The CDR3 bases are TGTGCCAGTAGTATAGGCAGGAGGGGATACGAGCAGTACTTC. This encodes CASSIGRRGYEQYF.

This sequence joins TRBV19 and TRBJ2-7; TRBD2 matches at 8 bases. CDR3 length: 15 residues. Losses at the gene ends were 6 bases for V and 2 bases for J; bases not matched to a gene: 9. Germline loops: CDR1 LNHDA, CDR2 SQIVND (reference sequence). The CDR3 nucleotides are TGTGCCAGTAGGACTACTAGCGGAGGCGCCTACGAGCAGTACTTC. Protein sequence: CASRTTSGGAYEQYF.

V gene TRBV5-1 combines with J gene TRBJ2-5, with 7 bases identical to TRBD1. This CDR3 contains 18 residues. From germline, CDR1 is SGHRS and CDR2 YFSETQ. V was pared by 4 bases and J by 1 base, with 16 bases of the junction left unmatched. The DNA of the CDR3 is TGCGCCAGCAGCGCAACGCCAATGTACAGGGGCCTCCAAGAGACCCAGTACTTC. Its protein is CASSATPMYRGLQETQYF.

The rearrangement uses TRBV28 and TRBJ2-2; TRBD2 aligns across 7 bases. The CDR3 spans 15 residues. Germline V CDR1 and CDR2: MDHEN, SYDVKM. Trimming removed 6 bases from V and 7 bases from J; junction bases left unmatched: 11. The CDR3, as DNA: TGTGCCAGCAGCACCGTGCGGGAGCGGAGCGGGGAGCTGTTTTTT. This gives the protein CASSTVRERSGELFF.

The CDR3 region is CASSFFPDGYTF. The CDR3 bases are TGTGCCAGCAGTTTCTTTCCGGATGGCTACACCTTC. This chain uses TRBV28 with TRBJ1-2; the D is unclear. V was shortened by 3 bases and J by 6 bases, with 8 bases between the two germline ends. Germline CDR1 reads MDHEN; CDR2 reads SYDVKM. The CDR3 runs to 12 residues.

The genes are TRBV2 and TRBJ1-2; unclear D gene. Trimming took 2 bases from V and 4 from J, leaving 11 bases between them. The germline V gene has CDR1 SNHLY and CDR2 FYNNEI. CDR3 length: 14 residues. The CDR3 DNA follows: TGTGCCAGCAGTGAACGGGGAGGGTCCTATGGCTACACCTTC. It is translated as CASSERGGSYGYTF.

V is TRBV19 and J is TRBJ2-3, with TRBD2 matching over 10 bases. V shed 1 base and J 1 base; nucleotides not matched to a gene: 2. The CDR3 is 16 amino acids. CDR1 LNHDA and CDR2 SQIVND come from the germline V gene (reference sequence). The CDR3 DNA is TGTGCCAGTAGTATAGGGACTAGCGGAGGCACAGATACGCAGTATTTT. Protein sequence: CASSIGTSGGTDTQYF.

The rearrangement uses TRBV4-2 and TRBJ1-3, with D uncertain. Germline V gene sequence: CDR1 LGHNA, CDR2 YNFKEQ. Trimming took 1 base from V and 2 from J, leaving 12 bases between them. The CDR3 is 16 amino acids. CDR3 in DNA: TGTGCCAGCAGCCAAGTAGCGGGAGACGCTGGAAACACCATATATTTT. It is translated as CASSQVAGDAGNTIYF.

The CDR3 region is CASSQEGGTAYEQYF. CDR3 DNA: TGCGCCAGCAGCCAAGAAGGGGGTACAGCATACGAGCAGTACTTC. The V and J genes are TRBV4-1 and TRBJ2-7, with a tentative D call TRBD1 (6 bases). V was shortened by 0 bases and J by 4 bases, with 13 bases between the two germline ends. Germline CDR1 MGHRA, CDR2 YSYEKL. This CDR3 is built from 15 residues.

This rearrangement joins TRBV27 to TRBJ2-1, with 7 bases aligning to TRBD2. Trimming cost V 9 bases and J 0 bases; bases outside gene matches: 2. This CDR3 is 13 amino acids long. Germline values: CDR1 MNHEY, CDR2 SMNVEV (reference sequence). Here the CDR3 reads CASGGDSYNEQFF. The CDR3 nucleotides are TGTGCCAGTGGGGGGGACTCCTACAATGAGCAGTTCTTC.

The V and J genes are TRBV7-2 and TRBJ1-1, with TRBD1 identical over 7 bases. There are 14 residues in the CDR3. V was clipped by 7 bases and J by 0 bases; unmatched bases: 5. Germline assignment: CDR1 SGHTA and CDR2 FQGNSA. This chain's CDR3 is CASNKGQMNTEAFF. Here the CDR3 DNA reads TGTGCCAGCAACAAGGGACAGATGAACACTGAAGCTTTCTTT.

This chain uses TRBV30 with TRBJ2-1, with 7 bases aligning to TRBD1. Germline trimming cut 2 bases from V and 4 bases from J; bases unmatched to any gene: 8. The germline CDR1 and CDR2 sequences are GTSNPN and SVGIG (reference sequence). This CDR3 has 15 residues. CDR3 sequence reads: CAWSPIGTAYNEQFF. CDR3 DNA sequence: TGTGCCTGGAGTCCAATAGGGACAGCTTACAATGAGCAGTTCTTC.

CDR3 in amino acids: CASRPSGVNSNQPQHF. CDR3 nucleotides: TGTGCCAGCAGGCCCTCAGGGGTTAATAGCAATCAGCCCCAGCATTTT. The chain has TRBV28 and TRBJ1-5, with D possibly TRBD1 on 6 matching bases. The germline CDR1 and CDR2 sequences are MDHEN and SYDVKM. The CDR3 length is 16 residues. The V end lost 6 bases, the J end lost 0 bases, and 15 bases lay between the germline ends. Supplemented by reference TRBV28 and TRBJ1-5, the full variable domain reads DVKVTQSSRYLVKRTGEKVFLECVQDMDHENMFWYRQDPGLGLRLIYFSYDVKMKEKGDIPEGYSVSREKKERFSLILESASTNQTSMYLCASRPSGVNSNQPQHFGDGTRLSIL.

This sequence joins TRBV5-6 and TRBJ1-3; D is possibly TRBD1 (6 bases). Germline values: CDR1 SGHDT, CDR2 YYEEEE. The CDR3 spans 16 residues. Trimming took off 4 bases at V and 0 bases at J, with 14 bases between the two ends. The CDR3 here is CASSNPGTSSGNTIYF. The CDR3 nucleotides are TGTGCCAGCAGCAACCCCGGGACAAGCTCTGGAAACACCATATATTTT.

The V call is TRBV28, the J call TRBJ2-3, with D uncertain. Germline CDR1 MDHEN, CDR2 SYDVKM. V lost 6 bases to trimming and J lost 3 bases, with 7 bases between them. This CDR3 has 12 residues. The CDR3: CASSSGTDTQYF. In DNA form, the CDR3 reads TGTGCCAGCAGCTCCGGGACAGATACGCAGTATTTT.

To note about this clone: At one end, the junction sequence differs from germline, possibly due to a read error. This chain connects TRBV2 to TRBJ2-7, with a possible D match to TRBD1 (6 bases). CDR1 is SNHLY, CDR2 FYNNEI, per germline. This CDR3 contains 16 residues. This CDR3 is CASREGLLTGSYEQYF. As DNA, the CDR3 is TGTGCCAGCCGTGAAGGTTTACTGACAGGCTCCTACGAGCAGTACTTC.

V usage is TRBV18 and J usage is TRBJ2-2, with 7 bases lining up with TRBD1. The germline CDR1 and CDR2 sequences are KGHSH and LQKENI. The CDR3 runs 17 residues. V lost 1 base to trimming and J lost 4 bases; unmatched junction nucleotides: 9. This CDR3 is CASSPRGTARGTGELFF. CDR3 bases: TGTGCCAGCTCACCACGAGGGACAGCTCGAGGCACCGGGGAGCTGTTTTTT.